The TCR beta chain described here comes from a study of beta chain features in type 1 diabetes. Study-level results: Within the patient group, naive, central memory and Treg TCRB repertoires appeared more similar to each other than within healthy donors. More deletions and fewer insertions at VDJ junctions were found in patients with type 1 diabetes.

Sequenced material consisted of expressed TCRB transcripts (all of the isolated RNA was reverse transcribed). Only in-frame clones appear in the TCRdb table, and some are missing; sequencing was by immunoSEQ multiplex PCR. This sample has under 900,000 clones, with roughly 15% found just once. This clone was seen only a few times. Antigen unknown. This CDR3 contains 13 residues. With 3 bases removed from V and 6 bases from J, the gap between germline ends came to 11 bases. Germline CDR1 reads SGHDN; CDR2 reads FVKESK. Input material: naive CD4+ T cells from blood. This clonotype was obtained from a woman aged 18-29 years in good health. This rearrangement joins TRBV14 to TRBJ1-2, with a tentative D call TRBD1 (6 bases). The CDR3 coding sequence is TGTGCCAGCAGCCAGGTAGGGGGGAATGGCTACACCTTC. Translated, it gives CASSQVGGNGYTF.